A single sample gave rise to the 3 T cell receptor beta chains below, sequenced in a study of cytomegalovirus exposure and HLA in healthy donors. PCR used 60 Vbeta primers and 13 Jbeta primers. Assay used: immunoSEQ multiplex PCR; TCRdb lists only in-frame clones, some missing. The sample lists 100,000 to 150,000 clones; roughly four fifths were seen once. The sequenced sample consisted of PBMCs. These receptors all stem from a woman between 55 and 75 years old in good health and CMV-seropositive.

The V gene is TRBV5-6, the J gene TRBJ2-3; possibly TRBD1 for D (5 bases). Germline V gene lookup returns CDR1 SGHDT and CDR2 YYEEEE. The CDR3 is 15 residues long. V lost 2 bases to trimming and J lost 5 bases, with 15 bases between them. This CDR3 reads CASSLPRAGKDTQYF. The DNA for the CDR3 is TGTGCCAGCAGCTTACCTAGAGCAGGGAAAGATACGCAGTATTTT.

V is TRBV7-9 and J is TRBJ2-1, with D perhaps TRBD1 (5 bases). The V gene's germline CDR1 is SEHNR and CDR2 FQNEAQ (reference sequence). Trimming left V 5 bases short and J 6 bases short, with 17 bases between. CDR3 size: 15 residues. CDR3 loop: CASSPLKGQSNEQFF. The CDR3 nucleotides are TGTGCCAGCAGCCCACTGAAGGGGCAAAGCAATGAGCAGTTCTTC.

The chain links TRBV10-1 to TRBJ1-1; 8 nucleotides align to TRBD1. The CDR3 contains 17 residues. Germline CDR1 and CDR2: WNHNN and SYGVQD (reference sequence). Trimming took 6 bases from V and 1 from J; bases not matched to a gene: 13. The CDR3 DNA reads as TGCGCCAGCAGCGGCTCCCCTCCAGGGGGCGCGAACACTGAAGCTTTCTTT. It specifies CASSGSPPGGANTEAFF.